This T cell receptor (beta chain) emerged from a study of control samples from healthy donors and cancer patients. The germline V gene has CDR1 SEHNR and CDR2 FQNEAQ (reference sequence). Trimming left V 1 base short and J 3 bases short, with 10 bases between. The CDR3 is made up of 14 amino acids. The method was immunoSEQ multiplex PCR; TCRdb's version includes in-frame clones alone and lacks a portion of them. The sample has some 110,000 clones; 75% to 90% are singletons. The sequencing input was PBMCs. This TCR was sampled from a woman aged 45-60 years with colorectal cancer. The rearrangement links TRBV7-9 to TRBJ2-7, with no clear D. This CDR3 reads CASSLGAGNYEQYF. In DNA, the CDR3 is TGTGCCAGCAGCTTAGGGGCCGGCAACTACGAGCAGTACTTC.